A selection of T cell receptor beta chains follows, all from one sample in a study of T cell repertoires in cytomegalovirus infection. Via MiXCR, TCRdb re-called the reads, giving one row per CDR3 protein. The repertoire holds about 490,000 distinct CDR3 sequences, 16% seen once, with roughly 25% in the top ten. Input material: CD8+ T cells from PBMCs. All receptors come from a human donor in good health (CMV status not recorded). Some clones in this sample may be carry-over from other donors' samples. Each CDR3 is given with its conserved first and last residue. Fields, in order: CDR3 DNA, CDR3 protein, J gene, D gene, clone size, V gene. The D gene is left open where the match is weak. Not every row has a clone size; where given, it reads once, few, many or a size class.

cdr3_nt: TGTGCCAGCAGTGAAGCGCCGACGTTGAACACTGAAGCTTTCTTT
cdr3_aa: CASSEAPTLNTEAFF
j_call: TRBJ1-1
d_call: -
clone_size: many
v_call: TRBV6-1

cdr3_nt: TGTGCCAGCAGCAACAGGGCCTCACCTTCCTACAATGAGCAGTTCTTC
cdr3_aa: CASSNRASPSYNEQFF
j_call: TRBJ2-1
d_call: -
clone_size: -
v_call: TRBV27

cdr3_nt: TGTGCCAGCAGTGAATGGACGGCTGACAATGAGCAGTTCTTC
cdr3_aa: CASSEWTADNEQFF
j_call: TRBJ2-1
d_call: -
clone_size: -
v_call: TRBV25-1

cdr3_nt: TGTGCCAGCAGTTTAGTTGGGGGGGGGGAGACCCAGTACTTC
cdr3_aa: CASSLVGGGETQYF
j_call: TRBJ2-5
d_call: TRBD2
clone_size: -
v_call: TRBV27

cdr3_nt: TGTGCCAGTAACCCCGATCAGGGAAACAATCAGCCCCAGCATTTT
cdr3_aa: CASNPDQGNNQPQHF
j_call: TRBJ1-5
d_call: -
clone_size: many
v_call: TRBV19

cdr3_nt: TGTGCCAGCAGCGACGGGACTAGTGGCCCCTACAATGAGCAGTTCTTC
cdr3_aa: CASSDGTSGPYNEQFF
j_call: TRBJ2-1
d_call: TRBD2
clone_size: -
v_call: TRBV3-1

cdr3_nt: TGTGCCAGCAGCCCGCTAGCGGGGGGGCGTGAGACCCAGTACTTC
cdr3_aa: CASSPLAGGRETQYF
j_call: TRBJ2-5
d_call: TRBD2
clone_size: -
v_call: TRBV6-5

cdr3_nt: TGTGCCAGCAGTTTCAGGGGATTGGACTATGAGCAGTTCTTC
cdr3_aa: CASSFRGLDYEQFF
j_call: TRBJ2-1
d_call: -
clone_size: few
v_call: TRBV6-1

cdr3_nt: TGTGCCAGCAGCGTAGGATCTGCAACTAATGAAAAACTGTTTTTT
cdr3_aa: CASSVGSATNEKLFF
j_call: TRBJ1-4
d_call: -
clone_size: -
v_call: TRBV9

cdr3_nt: TGTGCCAGCAGTGAGGGCGGCTGGGGCGGGGAGCTGTTTTTT
cdr3_aa: CASSEGGWGGELFF
j_call: TRBJ2-2
d_call: -
clone_size: once
v_call: TRBV2

cdr3_nt: TGTGCCGAACTAAACCAAGGCACCGGGGAGCTGTTTTTT
cdr3_aa: CAELNQGTGELFF
j_call: TRBJ2-2
d_call: -
clone_size: -
v_call: TRBV2

cdr3_nt: TGCGCCAGCAGCTCGGGACAGGGGGAGGCGGATGAGCAGTTCTTC
cdr3_aa: CASSSGQGEADEQFF
j_call: TRBJ2-1
d_call: TRBD1
clone_size: few
v_call: TRBV5-1